This TCR beta chain originates from a study of Ad26.COV2.S vaccination and SARS-CoV-2 variants. Study-wide findings and caveats: Total T cell responses may have been underestimated by the TCR breadth and depth analyses. Recipients of either vaccine or placebo displayed similar breadth of non-spike TCRs.

Treatment described: some 19 received Ad26.COV2.S at low or high dose, single or two shots; 5 received placebo; per-sample allocation not given. Following the first vaccine or placebo injection, samples were taken on day 63. Assay: immunoSEQ multiplex PCR; the TCRdb copy retains only in-frame clones and omits some. This sample has about 350,000 clones, with approximately 84% found just once. From germline, CDR1 is MRHNA and CDR2 SNTAGT. CDR3 length: 12 residues. V was clipped by 2 bases and J by 9 bases, with 5 bases between them. About this clone itself: Its antigen is as yet unknown.

The chain links TRBV6-4 to TRBJ1-6; D unclear. The TCR was taken from a person between 18 and 59 years old who received the Ad26.COV2.S COVID-19 vaccine or a placebo. The sample here was peripheral blood, taken in a trial of Ad26.COV2.S vaccine versus placebo. The CDR3 region is CASSDEGSPLHF. DNA for the CDR3: TGTGCCAGCAGTGACGAGGGTTCACCCCTCCACTTT.